The 12 T cell receptor beta chains below come from one sample, sequenced in a study of T-cell memory formation after mild COVID-19 (dated by TCRdb to about 2021). Preparation of the library involved 5' RACE. This sample was sequenced with an Illumina NovaSeq 6000. TCRdb took the public reads, trimmed them with fastp at Q25, ran MiXCR for clone calling and kept in-frame beta chains. Duplicate CDR3 protein sequences are folded into a single record with the most common DNA and genes. In this sample the table shows about 440,000 distinct CDR3 sequences, roughly 20% of which occur a single time. The top ten clonotypes cover around 8.4% of the sample. Source material: PBMCs or a T cell subset sorted from them (not recorded which). These receptors all come from an adult woman who had mild COVID-19 (a few samples of this study predate the infection). The sample titles of this study are shuffled in the database, so cell type and time point are left out; the donor was told from shared clones.

This clonotype was detected a few times. The V gene is TRBV20-1, the J gene TRBJ1-2; D gene unclear. Germline V CDR1 and CDR2: DFQATT, SNEGSKA (reference sequence). Trimming took 1 base from V and 1 from J, leaving 10 bases between them. This CDR3 is built from 14 residues. CDR3 amino acids: CSARGQAFNYGYTF. CDR3 DNA sequence: TGCAGTGCTAGAGGGCAGGCCTTTAACTATGGCTACACCTTC.

This clonotype has more than one count but fewer than ten. The chain combines TRBV29-1 with TRBJ2-1; possibly TRBD1 for D (7 bases). The CDR3 is 16 residues long. V lost 2 bases, J lost 7 bases, and 21 bases lay in between. Germline V lookup: CDR1 SQVTM, CDR2 ANQGSEA. The chain's CDR3 is CSVERIGGGAGNEQFF. In DNA, the CDR3 is TGCAGCGTTGAACGAATAGGGGGCGGCGCGGGGAATGAGCAGTTCTTC.

The CDR3 region has the DNA TGTGCCAGCAGCTTATTGGGAGGATCTAGCACAGATACGCAGTATTTT. It specifies CASSLLGGSSTDTQYF. The chain has TRBV7-2 and TRBJ2-3; D perhaps matches TRBD2 (6 bases). The CDR3 runs to 16 residues. Germline-derived CDR1 and CDR2 are SGHTA and FQGNSA. Trimming pared 2 bases from V and 0 bases from J, leaving 12 bases between.

V usage is TRBV4-2 and J usage is TRBJ2-1, with no clear D. This CDR3 is 16 amino acids long. Trimming took off 0 bases at V and 8 bases at J, with 17 bases between the two ends. Germline CDR1 reads LGHNA; CDR2 reads YNFKEQ. DNA of the CDR3: TGTGCCAGCAGCCAAGATCAAGCCCCTTACATGGATGAGCAGTTCTTC. Amino acid sequence: CASSQDQAPYMDEQFF.

This clonotype was detected only once. The rearrangement links TRBV28 to TRBJ1-2; D possibly corresponds to TRBD1 (6 bases). Germline V gene sequence: CDR1 MDHEN, CDR2 SYDVKM. V was pared by 7 bases and J by 8 bases, with 17 bases between. This CDR3 spans 13 amino acids. The DNA of the CDR3 is TGTGCCAGCAAAGCTACCGGGGGCTTGGGCTACACCTTC. Protein sequence: CASKATGGLGYTF.

V gene TRBV24-1 combines with J gene TRBJ2-1, with a tentative D call TRBD1 (7 bases). V was shortened by 1 base and J by 3 bases, with 18 bases between the two germline ends. The CDR3 is 18 amino acids. Germline V gene sequence: CDR1 KGHDR, CDR2 SFDVKD. CDR3 bases: TGTGCCACCAGTGATTTAGGACGTGGAGGGGGCTTCTACAATGAGCAGTTCTTC. Translated, it gives CATSDLGRGGGFYNEQFF.

This chain uses TRBV7-3 with TRBJ1-3, with D uncertain. CDR1 SGHTA and CDR2 FQGTGA come from the germline V gene. The CDR3 is 16 residues long. V was trimmed by 1 base and J by 1 base, leaving 11 bases between them. The CDR3 spells CASSLMGPGSGNTIYF. The DNA for the CDR3 is TGTGCCAGCAGCTTAATGGGTCCTGGGTCTGGAAACACCATATATTTT.

The CDR3 nucleotides are TGTGCCAGCAGCTTGCACTTTAATTTAGGACTCTTCGGACCCTACGAGCAGTACTTC. It codes for CASSLHFNLGLFGPYEQYF. The chain joins TRBV5-6 to TRBJ2-7; weak D call: TRBD2 (5 bases). V lost 1 base, J lost 2 bases, and 25 bases lay in between. The CDR3 covers 19 residues. The germline V gene encodes CDR1 SGHDT and CDR2 YYEEEE.

In its sample, this clonotype was seen many times. J is TRBJ1-5 and V is TRBV7-8; D not certain. Per germline, CDR1 SGHVS and CDR2 FQNEAQ. The CDR3 has 15 amino acids. Trimming took off 1 base at V and 0 bases at J, with 7 bases between the two ends. CDR3 bases: TGTGCCAGCAGCTTAGTAGGCTCTAGCAATCAGCCCCAGCATTTT. It codes for CASSLVGSSNQPQHF.

The gene calls are TRBV24-1 and TRBJ2-3; 11 bases match TRBD2. The germline CDR1 and CDR2 sequences are KGHDR and SFDVKD. This CDR3 region has 17 residues. Germline trimming cut 4 bases from V and 8 bases from J; bases unmatched to any gene: 13. This CDR3 is CATSDPSPSGRPSTQYF. The DNA of the CDR3 is TGTGCCACCAGTGACCCGTCCCCTAGCGGGAGGCCGAGTACGCAGTATTTT.

The chain employs TRBV29-1 and TRBJ1-2, with TRBD1 as a possible D gene (6 bases). The CDR3 consists of 13 residues. Germline lookup yields CDR1 SQVTM and CDR2 ANQGSEA. The V end lost 4 bases, the J end lost 6 bases, and 15 bases lay between the germline ends. Written as DNA, the CDR3 is TGCAGCGTTGCCTATAGGGGGGACGATGGCTACACCTTC. It encodes CSVAYRGDDGYTF.

This rearrangement joins TRBV11-3 to TRBJ1-1, with D unclear. The CDR3 runs 12 residues. CDR1 and CDR2 from the germline V gene are SGHNT and YENEEA. V gave up 7 bases and J gave up 1 base, with 7 bases separating them. CDR3 region: CASMSGNTEAFF. The CDR3 region has the DNA TGTGCCAGCATGTCCGGGAACACTGAAGCTTTCTTT.